This T cell receptor beta chain was profiled in a study of blood T cell repertoires in COVID-19. Study-level information: PBMCs, B-cell-depleted T cells, or T cells provided the cDNA or gDNA that made up the material.

In the original analysis: Reference gene primer amplification yielded estimated nucleated cell counts. Clones were sequenced by immunoSEQ multiplex PCR, and TCRdb holds only the in-frame ones, with some missing. V and J calls and clone size are given by that table; D and trimming were obtained from the DNA. The data show about 180,000 clones, 85% to 90% seen once. With 6 bases removed from V and 5 bases from J, the gap between germline ends came to 22 bases. Germline V lookup: CDR1 WNHNN, CDR2 SYGVQD (reference sequence). The CDR3 loop spans 16 amino acids. The receptor comes from a man aged 45-65 years with active or convalescent COVID-19. The specimen sequenced was peripheral blood. V and J are TRBV10-1 and TRBJ1-1; D might be TRBD1 (5 bases). CDR3 bases: TGCGCCAGCAGCGGGGGGAGACCGGGCCCAGGGACTGAAGCTTTCTTT. It codes for CASSGGRPGPGTEAFF.